This is a list of T cell receptor beta chains from one sample in a study of blood T cell repertoires in COVID-19. Measured with immunoSEQ multiplex PCR; TCRdb has only the in-frame clones, and not every one. The sample includes 50,000 or so clones, 85% to 90% of them seen just once. Specimen: peripheral blood. These receptors were obtained from a man between 65 and 80 years old with acute or convalescent COVID-19. The CDR3 runs from the conserved cysteine through the conserved F or W. D genes are given only for firm matches. Not every row has a clone size; where given, it reads once, few, many or a size class.

clone size	D gene	V gene	J gene	CDR3 DNA	CDR3 protein
.	.	TRBV7-3	TRBJ1-1	TGTGCCAGCAGCCCCCAGGGGAACACTGAAGCTTTCTTT	CASSPQGNTEAFF
.	.	TRBV29-1	TRBJ2-1	TGCAGCGGATACAGGGATTTCAACAATGAGCAGTTCTTC	CSGYRDFNNEQFF
.	.	TRBV19	TRBJ2-1	TGTGCCAGTAGTAACACGTGGCAGGGCTACAATGAGCAGTTCTTC	CASSNTWQGYNEQFF
.	.	TRBV2	TRBJ2-7	TGTGCCAGCTCTAAAAGAAGCTCCTACGAGCAGTACTTC	CASSKRSSYEQYF
.	TRBD1	TRBV5-1	TRBJ1-2	TGCGCCAGCAGCCCACAACAAACAGGGGCTAACTATGGCTACACCTTC	CASSPQQTGANYGYTF
.	TRBD1	TRBV27	TRBJ2-7	TGTGCCAGCAAAGGACAGGGTCGCCCTTACGAGCAGTACTTC	CASKGQGRPYEQYF
.	TRBD2	TRBV7-3	TRBJ2-4	TGTGCCAGCAGCTTAACGCCCGGGAGGCCAAACATTCAGTACTTC	CASSLTPGRPNIQYF
.	TRBD1	TRBV6-1	TRBJ1-6	TGTGCCAGCAGTGCCGGGGGACAGAGCTCCTATAATTCACCCCTCCACTTT	CASSAGGQSSYNSPLHF
.	.	TRBV4-2	TRBJ2-7	TGTGCCAGCAGCCAAGCATATAGGCAGGGGGGAACCTACGAGCAGTACTTC	CASSQAYRQGGTYEQYF
.	TRBD1	TRBV28	TRBJ1-1	TGTGCCAGCAGTTTAACCAGGGGGCGATTAGGAACTGAAGCTTTCTTT	CASSLTRGRLGTEAFF
.	.	TRBV24-1	TRBJ1-2	TGTGCCACCAGTGATTTTCCGCAGGGAATAGATGGCTACACCTTC	CATSDFPQGIDGYTF
.	TRBD1	TRBV6-5	TRBJ2-7	TGTGCCAGCAGCCCGGGACAGATCTACGAGCAGTACTTC	CASSPGQIYEQYF
.	TRBD1	TRBV4-3	TRBJ2-2	TGCGCCAGCAGCCAAAGGGCGGACAGGTTAAACACCGGGGAGCTGTTTTTT	CASSQRADRLNTGELFF
.	TRBD2	TRBV18	TRBJ2-1	TGTGCCAGCTCGCTAGCGGGTTCCCACAATGAGCAGTTCTTC	CASSLAGSHNEQFF
.	.	TRBV14	TRBJ1-2	TGTGCCAGCAGCCTACAGGGAGCCTATGGCTACACCTTC	CASSLQGAYGYTF
once	TRBD1	TRBV27	TRBJ1-2	TGTGCCAGCAGCTTAGCAGGGGGCACTGGCTACACCTTC	CASSLAGGTGYTF
few	TRBD1	TRBV7-6	TRBJ2-2	TGTGCCAGCAGCTTAGGAGGGACAGGGGTCAGGACCGGGGAGCTGTTTTTT	CASSLGGTGVRTGELFF
.	.	TRBV9	TRBJ2-7	TGTGCCAGCAGCGTAGACCACGGTTCCTACGAGCAGTACTTC	CASSVDHGSYEQYF
.	.	TRBV7-2	TRBJ2-1	TGTGCCAGCAGCTTAGTAGTTGAGCAGTTCTTC	CASSLVVEQFF
.	.	TRBV5-1	TRBJ2-3	TGCGCCAGCAGCTTGAACAGACCCGGCACAGATACGCAGTATTTT	CASSLNRPGTDTQYF
.	.	TRBV28	TRBJ1-5	TGTGCCAGCAGACCAACCCGGGGGTCCCTTTACCAGCCCCAGCATTTT	CASRPTRGSLYQPQHF
.	.	TRBV11-3	TRBJ2-1	TGTGCCAGCAGCTTGGGCGCCGCCGCAGACAATGAGCAGTTCTTC	CASSLGAAADNEQFF
.	TRBD1	TRBV7-2	TRBJ1-1	TGTGCCAGCAGCTTAGACAGGGGAAGGACTGAAGCTTTCTTT	CASSLDRGRTEAFF
few	.	TRBV25-1	TRBJ1-2	TGTGCCAGCAGTGAATTTGGCCTTGGCTACACCTTC	CASSEFGLGYTF
.	.	TRBV28	TRBJ1-1	TGTGCCAGCAGTTTGTTAAGGGGGAACACTGAAGCTTTCTTT	CASSLLRGNTEAFF
.	TRBD1	TRBV7-9	TRBJ1-1	TGTGCCAGCAGCTGGGGACAGGGGGCGAACTCGGCTTTCTTT	CASSWGQGANSAFF
.	.	TRBV30	TRBJ1-3	TGTGCCGCCTTGGCCGGGACAAATGGAAACACCATATATTTT	CAALAGTNGNTIYF
.	TRBD1	TRBV11-3	TRBJ2-1	TGTGCCAGCAGCGCAAGACAGGGCTCCTACAATGAGCAGTTCTTC	CASSARQGSYNEQFF
.	.	TRBV25-1	TRBJ1-1	TGTGCCACACGACCAAGGGCAGGGGCTGAAGCTTTCTTT	CATRPRAGAEAFF
.	TRBD1	TRBV28	TRBJ1-1	TGTGCCGTTGGGCAGGGGGCAGCTAACACTGAAGCTTTCTTT	CAVGQGAANTEAFF
.	TRBD2	TRBV7-2	TRBJ2-7	TGTGCCAGCAGCTTAGTGACTAGCGGTTACGAGCAGTACTTC	CASSLVTSGYEQYF
.	.	TRBV20-1	TRBJ2-1	TGCAGTGCTAGAACTACGACGGGGCAGTTCTTC	CSARTTTGQFF